This T cell receptor beta chain was identified during a study of blood T cell repertoires in COVID-19. Repertoires were generated with immunoSEQ multiplex PCR, while TCRdb's copy carries only in-frame clones and drops some. Here the sample spans some 250,000 clones, roughly 80% being singletons. CDR3 length: 12 amino acids. CDR1 and CDR2 (germline): SNHLY, FYNNEI. The germline V and J ends were trimmed by 1 base and 3 bases, with 4 bases remaining between them. This clonotype originated in a woman between 18 and 30 years old with acute or convalescent COVID-19. Sequencing was done on a sample of peripheral blood. The V call is TRBV2, the J call TRBJ2-7; D remains ambiguous. The CDR3 DNA reads TGTGCCAGCAGTGAAGGGAGCTACGAGCAGTACTTC. Translation: CASSEGSYEQYF.